This T cell receptor (beta chain) was observed in a study of shared clonotypes between healthy human individuals. Looking at the study overall: Each donor contributed plates that comprised three CD4 naive, three CD4 memory, two CD8 naive and one CD8 memory.

In the case of this clone: What it binds is unknown.

Researchers reported that CD8 memory united CD45RO+ cells with CCR7-negative CD45RA+ TemRA cells. A deep-level run was used for the assay. Libraries were prepared by immunoSEQ multiplex PCR; TCRdb keeps only in-frame clonotypes and omits some of them. The sample includes 100,000 to 120,000 clones, around 65% of them seen just once. Trimming cost V 10 bases and J 0 bases; bases outside gene matches: 9. Germline CDR1 and CDR2: LNHNV and YYDKDF (reference sequence). The length of the CDR3 is 15 residues. Regarding the study as a whole: Represented diversity, genetic and exposure-history alike, was limited by few donors.

The chain links TRBV15 to TRBJ1-3; 7 positions match TRBD1. Sequencing input: memory CD8+ T cells sorted from blood. The subset was: CD45RO+ cells pooled with CCR7-negative TemRA cells. The receptor was isolated from a woman aged 25 to 39 in good health. The CDR3 sequence is CANEGQTYSGNTIYF. In DNA form, the CDR3 reads TGTGCCAACGAGGGACAGACCTACTCTGGAAACACCATATATTTT.